A single count supports the clone carrying this TCR beta chain. This entry is derived from a study of blood T cell repertoires in COVID-19. Study context: Samples taken during acute and convalescent COVID-19 were collected in the United States, Italy and Spain. T cells, B-cell-depleted T cells, or PBMCs supplied cDNA or gDNA.

In the original workflow: Estimates of nucleated cell counts were drawn from the amplification of reference gene primers. TCRdb keeps only in-frame clones here, not all; method: immunoSEQ multiplex PCR. V, J and clone size are taken as reported in that table, and D and trimming were inferred from the DNA itself. In the table there are 95,000 to 150,000 clones, roughly 88% of which are singletons. The TCR sequence derives from a woman in her forties or fifties with active or convalescent COVID-19. Sequenced material: peripheral blood.

Here the CDR3 DNA reads TGTGCCAGCAGCCAATCGGGAAGCGGGGGCCTCTCCTACGAGCAGTACTTC. Its protein product is CASSQSGSGGLSYEQYF. The chain couples TRBV3-1 (or the pseudogene TRBV3-2) to TRBJ2-7, with TRBD2 matching 8 bases. The length of the CDR3 is 17 residues. From germline, CDR1 is LGHDT and CDR2 YNNKEL (reference sequence). V shed 2 bases and J 0 bases; nucleotides not matched to a gene: 9.